This T cell receptor beta chain was retrieved from a study of cytomegalovirus exposure and HLA in healthy donors. It was with 60 Vbeta and 13 Jbeta primers that the PCR ran. The data were produced by immunoSEQ multiplex PCR, yet TCRdb's version contains in-frame clones alone and is incomplete. This sample has about 170,000 clones, with approximately 80% found just once. The CDR3 length is 18 residues. Germline lookup yields CDR1 SGHTA and CDR2 FQGNSA. V lost 5 bases to trimming and J lost 3 bases, with 23 bases between them. This clone turned up a few times. The rearrangement joins TRBV7-2 to TRBJ1-5; D is possibly TRBD1 (5 bases). Sequencing was carried out using PBMCs. This TCR was sampled from a woman younger than 35 in good health and CMV-seropositive. This chain's CDR3 is CASSERDGVFLINQPQHF. CDR3 DNA sequence: TGTGCCAGCAGCGAGCGGGACGGAGTTTTTTTAATCAATCAGCCCCAGCATTTT.